This T cell receptor beta chain was retrieved from a study of regulatory T cells in long-lasting Graves disease. Documented time point: newly diagnosed GD, antithyroid drugs for less than 3 months. Making the TCR library involved RNA that had been extracted from PBMCs. HTBI primers from iRepertoire and Arm-PCR of CDR3 regions yielded the TCR beta libraries. TCRdb re-derived calls from the multiplex PCR reads in MiXCR, one entry per CDR3 protein. The profile shows about 560,000 distinct CDR3 sequences, about 15% of them singletons. V was clipped by 6 bases and J by 0 bases, with 12 bases between them. Germline values: CDR1 MNHEY, CDR2 SMNVEV (reference sequence). This CDR3 region has 15 residues. These same records also appear under a second study, on T cells in Graves' hyperthyroidism and ophthalmopathy. From that study: Initially, a first-round RT-PCR of the TCR CDR3 employed the HTBI primer set.

This sample comprised peripheral blood mononuclear cells (PBMCs), obtained at new diagnosis, from a patient treated with antithyroid drugs. The chain is built from TRBV27 and TRBJ1-5, with no clear D. The TCR originated in a man between 18 and 35 years old with Graves disease. CDR3 protein: CASSALPHSNQPQHF. The CDR3 DNA reads TGTGCCAGCAGCGCCCTACCTCATAGCAATCAGCCCCAGCATTTT.